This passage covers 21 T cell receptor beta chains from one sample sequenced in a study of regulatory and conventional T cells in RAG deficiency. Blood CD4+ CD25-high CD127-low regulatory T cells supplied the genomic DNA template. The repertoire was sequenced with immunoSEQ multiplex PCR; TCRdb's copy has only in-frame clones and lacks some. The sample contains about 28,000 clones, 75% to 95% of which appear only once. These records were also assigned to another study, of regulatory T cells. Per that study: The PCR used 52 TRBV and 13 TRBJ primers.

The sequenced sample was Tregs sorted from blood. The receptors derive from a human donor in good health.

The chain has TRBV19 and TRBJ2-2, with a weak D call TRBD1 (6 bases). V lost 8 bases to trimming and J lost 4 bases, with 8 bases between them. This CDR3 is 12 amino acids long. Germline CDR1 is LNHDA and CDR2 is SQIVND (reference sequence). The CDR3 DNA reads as TGTGCCAGTGGGACACCCACCGGGGAGCTGTTTTTT. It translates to CASGTPTGELFF.

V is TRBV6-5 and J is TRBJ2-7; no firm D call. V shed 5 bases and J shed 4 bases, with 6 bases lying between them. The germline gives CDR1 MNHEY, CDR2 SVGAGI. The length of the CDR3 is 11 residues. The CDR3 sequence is CASSRSYEQYF. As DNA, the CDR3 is TGTGCCAGCAGTAGAAGTTACGAGCAGTACTTC.

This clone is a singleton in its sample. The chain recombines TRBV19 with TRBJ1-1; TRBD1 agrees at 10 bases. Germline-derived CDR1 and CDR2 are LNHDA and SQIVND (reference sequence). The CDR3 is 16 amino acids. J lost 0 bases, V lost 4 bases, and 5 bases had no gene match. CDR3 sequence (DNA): TGTGCCAGTAGTACTAGGACAGGGGGATTGAACACTGAAGCTTTCTTT. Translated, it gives CASSTRTGGLNTEAFF.

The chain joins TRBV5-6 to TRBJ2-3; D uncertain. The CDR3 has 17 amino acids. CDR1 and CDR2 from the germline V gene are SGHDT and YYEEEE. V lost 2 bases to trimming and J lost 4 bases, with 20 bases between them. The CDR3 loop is CASSFFYIGEGADTQYF. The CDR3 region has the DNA TGTGCCAGCAGCTTTTTCTATATTGGGGAAGGTGCAGATACGCAGTATTTT.

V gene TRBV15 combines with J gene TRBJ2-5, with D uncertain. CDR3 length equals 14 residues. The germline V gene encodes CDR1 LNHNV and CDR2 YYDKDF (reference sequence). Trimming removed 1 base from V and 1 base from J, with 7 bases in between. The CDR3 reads CATSRGRAQETQYF. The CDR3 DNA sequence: TGTGCCACCAGCAGAGGTCGGGCCCAAGAGACCCAGTACTTC.

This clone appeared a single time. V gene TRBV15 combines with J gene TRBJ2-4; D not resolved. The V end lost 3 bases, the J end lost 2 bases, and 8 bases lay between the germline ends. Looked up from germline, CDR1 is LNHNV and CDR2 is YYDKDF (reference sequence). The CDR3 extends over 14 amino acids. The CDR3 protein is CATSSSGPKNIQYF. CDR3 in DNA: TGTGCCACCAGCAGCAGTGGGCCCAAAAACATTCAGTACTTC.

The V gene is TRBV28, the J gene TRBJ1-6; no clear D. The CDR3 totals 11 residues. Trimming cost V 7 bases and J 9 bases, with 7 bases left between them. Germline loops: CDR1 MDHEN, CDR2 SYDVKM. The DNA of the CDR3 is TGTGCCAGCAAGTCCCGTTCACCCCTCCACTTT. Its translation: CASKSRSPLHF.

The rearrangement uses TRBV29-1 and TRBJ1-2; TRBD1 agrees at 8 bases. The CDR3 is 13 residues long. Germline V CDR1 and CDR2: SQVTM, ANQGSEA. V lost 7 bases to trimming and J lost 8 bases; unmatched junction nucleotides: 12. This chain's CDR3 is CSAHGQGTGGYTF. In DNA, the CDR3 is TGCAGCGCCCATGGACAGGGAACCGGCGGCTACACCTTC.

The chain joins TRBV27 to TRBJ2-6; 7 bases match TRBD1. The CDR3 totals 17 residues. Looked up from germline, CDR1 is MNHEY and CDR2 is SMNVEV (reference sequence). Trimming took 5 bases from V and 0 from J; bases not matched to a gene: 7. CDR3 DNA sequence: TGTGCCAGCAGTCTACAGGGGCCCTTCTCTGGGGCCAACGTCCTGACTTTC. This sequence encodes CASSLQGPFSGANVLTF.

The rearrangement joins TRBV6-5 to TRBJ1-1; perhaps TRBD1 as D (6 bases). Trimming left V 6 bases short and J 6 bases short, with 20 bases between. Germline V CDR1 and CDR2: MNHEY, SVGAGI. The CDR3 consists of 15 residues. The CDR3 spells CASRRTGWALAEAFF. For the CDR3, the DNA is TGTGCCAGCAGGCGTACAGGGTGGGCTCTCGCTGAAGCTTTCTTT.

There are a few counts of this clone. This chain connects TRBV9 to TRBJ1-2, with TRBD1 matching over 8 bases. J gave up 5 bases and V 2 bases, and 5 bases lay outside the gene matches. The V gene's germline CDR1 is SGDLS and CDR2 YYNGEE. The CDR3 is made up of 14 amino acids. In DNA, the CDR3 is TGTGCCAGCAGCGTTCCCGGGACAGGTTATGGCTACACCTTC. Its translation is CASSVPGTGYGYTF. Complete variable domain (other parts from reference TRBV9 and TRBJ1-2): DSGVTQTPKHLITATGQRVTLRCSPRSGDLSVYWYQQSLDQGLQFLIQYYNGEERAKGNILERFSAQQFPDLHSELNLSSLELGDSALYFCASSVPGTGYGYTFGSGTRLTVV.

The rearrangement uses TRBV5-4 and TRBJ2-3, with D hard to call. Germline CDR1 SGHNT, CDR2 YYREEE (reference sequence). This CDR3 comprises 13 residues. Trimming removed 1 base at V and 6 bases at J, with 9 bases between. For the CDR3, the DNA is TGTGCCAGCAGCTTGAAGGCCCGGGATACGCAGTATTTT. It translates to CASSLKARDTQYF.

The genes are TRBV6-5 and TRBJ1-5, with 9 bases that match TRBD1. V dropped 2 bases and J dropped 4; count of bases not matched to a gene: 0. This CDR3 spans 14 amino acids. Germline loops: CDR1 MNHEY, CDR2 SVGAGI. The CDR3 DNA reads TGTGCCAGCAGTTACGGGACAGGGAATCAGCCCCAGCATTTT. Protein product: CASSYGTGNQPQHF.

The CDR3 coding sequence is TGTGCCAGCAGCCCCGCCCCAGGGGGCCGGTCCTACGAGCAGTACTTC. Its translation is CASSPAPGGRSYEQYF. This rearrangement joins TRBV7-9 to TRBJ2-7; 8 positions agree with TRBD1. Germline CDR1 and CDR2: SEHNR and FQNEAQ (reference sequence). Unmatched junction bases numbered 10, after V lost 5 bases and J lost 1 base. CDR3 length equals 16 residues.

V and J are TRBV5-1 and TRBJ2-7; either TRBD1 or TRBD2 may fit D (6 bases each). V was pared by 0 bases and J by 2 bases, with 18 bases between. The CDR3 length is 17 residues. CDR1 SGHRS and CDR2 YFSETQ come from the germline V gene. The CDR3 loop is CASSLARRGGGTYEQYF. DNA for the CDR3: TGCGCCAGCAGCTTGGCCCGGCGTGGAGGGGGAACCTACGAGCAGTACTTC.

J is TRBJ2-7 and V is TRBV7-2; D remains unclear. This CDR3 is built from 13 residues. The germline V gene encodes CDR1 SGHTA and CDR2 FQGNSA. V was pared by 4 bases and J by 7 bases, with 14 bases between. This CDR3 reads CASSSTPTTEQYF. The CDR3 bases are TGTGCCAGCAGCTCTACTCCGACGACAGAGCAGTACTTC.

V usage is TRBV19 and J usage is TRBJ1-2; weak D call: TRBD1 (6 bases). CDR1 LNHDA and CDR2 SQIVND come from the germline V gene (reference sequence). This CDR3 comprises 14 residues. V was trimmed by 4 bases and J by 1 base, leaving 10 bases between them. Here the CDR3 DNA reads TGTGCCAGTAGTAAAGGGGGGCTTAACTATGGCTACACCTTC. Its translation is CASSKGGLNYGYTF.

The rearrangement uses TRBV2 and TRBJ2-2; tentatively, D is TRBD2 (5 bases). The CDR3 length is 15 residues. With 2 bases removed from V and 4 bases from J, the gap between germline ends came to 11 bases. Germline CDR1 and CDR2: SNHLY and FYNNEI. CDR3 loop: CASSELASRTGELFF. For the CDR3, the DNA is TGTGCCAGCAGTGAATTGGCTAGCCGCACCGGGGAGCTGTTTTTT.

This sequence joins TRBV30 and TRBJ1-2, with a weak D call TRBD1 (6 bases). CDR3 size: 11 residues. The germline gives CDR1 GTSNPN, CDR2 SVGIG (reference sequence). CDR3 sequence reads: CAEGGTYGYTF. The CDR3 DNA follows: TGTGCGGAGGGGGGGACCTATGGCTACACCTTC.

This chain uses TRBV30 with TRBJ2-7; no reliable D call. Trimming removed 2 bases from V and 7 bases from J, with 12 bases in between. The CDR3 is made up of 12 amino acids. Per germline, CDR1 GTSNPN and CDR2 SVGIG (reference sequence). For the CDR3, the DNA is TGTGCCTGGAGTCGCAGGTCTGGGGAGCAGTACTTC. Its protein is CAWSRRSGEQYF.

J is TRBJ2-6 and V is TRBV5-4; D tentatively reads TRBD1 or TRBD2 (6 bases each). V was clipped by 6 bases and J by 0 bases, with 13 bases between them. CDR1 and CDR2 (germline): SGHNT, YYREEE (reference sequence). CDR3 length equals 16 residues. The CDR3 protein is CASTTGGVSGANVLTF. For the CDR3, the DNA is TGTGCCAGCACGACAGGCGGGGTCTCTGGGGCCAACGTCCTGACTTTC.